This T cell receptor (beta chain) emerged from a study of CD8+ T cells in alopecia areata. Whole-study context: Twice a day, 5 to 10 mg of oral tofacitinib was administered to treated patients.

RNA was isolated and reverse transcribed to cDNA, the sequencing template. Sequencing was performed with immunoSEQ multiplex PCR; in TCRdb, only in-frame clones are kept and a portion is missing. The sample contains about 160,000 clones, around 87% of which appear only once. Study results and caveats: Relative to normal scalp, lesional scalp, especially alopecia totalis/universalis, showed higher clonality.

This clone appeared once. Its antigen is still unknown. Cell sorting on a FACSAria was used to separate CD4+ and CD8+ T cells from the PBMCs. This CDR3 is 10 amino acids long. The germline V gene has CDR1 LNHDA and CDR2 SQIVND (reference sequence). The ends were cut back, 11 bases at V and 4 bases at J, with 8 bases in the middle. The specimen comprised CD8+ T cells sorted from blood, sampled at week 0. The J gene is TRBJ1-1, the V gene TRBV19, with no clear D. The receptor was isolated from a human donor with alopecia areata. CDR3 residues: CAVGITEAFF. CDR3 sequence (DNA): TGTGCCGTGGGGATCACTGAAGCTTTCTTT. The full variable domain, rest sourced from reference TRBV19 and TRBJ1-1, is DGGITQSPKYLFRKEGQNVTLSCEQNLNHDAMYWYRQDPGQGLRLIYYSQIVNDFQKGDIAEGYSVSREKKESFPLTVTSAQKNPTAFYLCAVGITEAFFGQGTRLTVV.